This T cell receptor (beta chain) emerged from a study of T cells in Graves' hyperthyroidism and ophthalmopathy. Patients aged 18 to 65 with hyperthyroidism were newly diagnosed, with duration under 2 months. Only a few counts were recorded for this clonotype. Its specificity is unknown. From RNA transcripts, TCR beta CDR3 regions were amplified. The HTBI primer set drove a first-round RT-PCR of the TCR CDR3. TCRdb passed the multiplex PCR reads through MiXCR, listing each CDR3 protein once. The profile covers 600,000 to 750,000 distinct CDR3 sequences, with around a sixth appearing a single time and roughly 16% taken by the ten largest. Study-level results: Before onset, ophthalmopathy was predicted by the model a median 6.5 months earlier. In the analysis, a 13 V-J model separated ophthalmopathy from stable hyperthyroidism.

This sequence was found in a man between 45 and 60 years old with Graves' hyperthyroidism. Sequenced input: blood.

CDR3 nucleotide sequence: TGTGCCAGCAGTCCAGGGACTAGCGGGAGGAATGGCGATGAGCAGTTCTTC. Translating gives CASSPGTSGRNGDEQFF. The rearrangement links TRBV28 to TRBJ2-1; 15 bases align to TRBD2. This CDR3 is built from 17 residues. Trimming cost V 5 bases and J 8 bases; bases outside gene matches: 10. Germline loops: CDR1 MDHEN, CDR2 SYDVKM.